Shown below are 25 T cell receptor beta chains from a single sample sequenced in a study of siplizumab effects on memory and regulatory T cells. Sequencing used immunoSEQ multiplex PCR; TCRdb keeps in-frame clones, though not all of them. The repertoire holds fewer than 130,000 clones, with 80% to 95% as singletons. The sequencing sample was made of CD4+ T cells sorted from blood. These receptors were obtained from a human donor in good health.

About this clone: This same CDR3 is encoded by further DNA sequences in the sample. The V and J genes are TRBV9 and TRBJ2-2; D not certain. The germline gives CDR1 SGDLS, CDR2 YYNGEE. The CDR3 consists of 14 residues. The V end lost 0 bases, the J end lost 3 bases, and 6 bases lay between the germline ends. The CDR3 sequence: CASSVVRDTGELFF. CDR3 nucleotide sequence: TGTGCCAGCAGCGTAGTAAGGGACACCGGGGAGCTGTTTTTT.

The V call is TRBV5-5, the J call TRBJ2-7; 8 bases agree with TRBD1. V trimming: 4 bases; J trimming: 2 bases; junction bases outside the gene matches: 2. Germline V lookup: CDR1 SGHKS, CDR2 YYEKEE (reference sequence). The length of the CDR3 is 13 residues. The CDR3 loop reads CASSRQGTYEQYF. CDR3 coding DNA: TGTGCCAGCAGCCGACAGGGGACCTACGAGCAGTACTTC.

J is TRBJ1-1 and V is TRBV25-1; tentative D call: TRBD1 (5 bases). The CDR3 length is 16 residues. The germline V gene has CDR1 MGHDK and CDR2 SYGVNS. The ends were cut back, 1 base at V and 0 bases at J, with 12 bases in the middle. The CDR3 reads CASSESPGLMNTEAFF. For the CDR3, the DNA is TGTGCCAGCAGTGAATCCCCAGGGCTCATGAACACTGAAGCTTTCTTT. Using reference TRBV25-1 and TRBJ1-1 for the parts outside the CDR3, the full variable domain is EADIYQTPRYLVIGTGKKITLECSQTMGHDKMYWYQQDPGMELHLIHYSYGVNSTEKGDLSSESTVSRIRTEHFPLTLESARPSHTSQYLCASSESPGLMNTEAFFGQGTRLTVV.

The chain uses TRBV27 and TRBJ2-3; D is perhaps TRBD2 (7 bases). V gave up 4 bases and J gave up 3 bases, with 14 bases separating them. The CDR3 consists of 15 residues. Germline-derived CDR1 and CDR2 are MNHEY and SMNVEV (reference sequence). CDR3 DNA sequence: TGTGCCAGCAGTTCCCTTAGGGGGGGTACAGATACGCAGTATTTT. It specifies CASSSLRGGTDTQYF.

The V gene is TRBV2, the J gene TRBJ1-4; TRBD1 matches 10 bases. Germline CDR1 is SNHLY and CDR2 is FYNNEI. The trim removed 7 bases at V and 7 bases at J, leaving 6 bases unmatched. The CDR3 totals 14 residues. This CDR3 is CASTRQGAGEKLFF. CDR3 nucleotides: TGTGCCAGCACCCGACAGGGGGCTGGTGAAAAACTGTTTTTT.

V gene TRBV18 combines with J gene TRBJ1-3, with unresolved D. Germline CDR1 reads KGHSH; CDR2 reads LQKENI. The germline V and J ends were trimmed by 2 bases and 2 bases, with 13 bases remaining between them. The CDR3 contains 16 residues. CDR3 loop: CASSPYLLVPGNTIYF. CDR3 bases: TGTGCCAGCTCACCATATCTCCTTGTTCCTGGAAACACCATATATTTT.

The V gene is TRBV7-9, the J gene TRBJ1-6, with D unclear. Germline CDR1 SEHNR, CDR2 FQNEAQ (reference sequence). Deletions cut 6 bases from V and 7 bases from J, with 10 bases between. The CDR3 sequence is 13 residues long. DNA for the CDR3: TGTGCCAGCAGTCTGGAACTGAATTCACCCCTCCACTTT. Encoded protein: CASSLELNSPLHF.

In DNA, the CDR3 is TGTGCCAGCAGACTGGGACAGACAAACACTGAAGCTTTCTTT. Its translation is CASRLGQTNTEAFF. The chain is built from TRBV6-5 and TRBJ1-1, with 7 bases aligning to TRBD1. Unmatched junction bases numbered 6, after V lost 6 bases and J lost 2 bases. Germline loops: CDR1 MNHEY, CDR2 SVGAGI. CDR3 length: 14 residues.

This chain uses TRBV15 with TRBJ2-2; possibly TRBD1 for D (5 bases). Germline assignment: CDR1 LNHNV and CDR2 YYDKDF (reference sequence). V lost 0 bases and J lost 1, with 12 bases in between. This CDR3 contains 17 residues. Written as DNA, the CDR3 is TGTGCCACCAGCAGAGATACGCAGGGCAGGAACACCGGGGAGCTGTTTTTT. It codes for CATSRDTQGRNTGELFF.

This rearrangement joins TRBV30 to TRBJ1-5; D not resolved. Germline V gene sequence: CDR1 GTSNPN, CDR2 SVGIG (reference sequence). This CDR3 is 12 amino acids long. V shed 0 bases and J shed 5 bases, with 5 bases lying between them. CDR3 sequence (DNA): TGTGCCTGGAGTGTACCCGATCAGCCCCAGCATTTT. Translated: CAWSVPDQPQHF.

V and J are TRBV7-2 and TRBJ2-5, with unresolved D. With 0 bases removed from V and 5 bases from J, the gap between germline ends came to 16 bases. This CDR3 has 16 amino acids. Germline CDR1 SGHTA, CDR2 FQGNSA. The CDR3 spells CASSLALGTVRETQYF. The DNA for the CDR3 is TGTGCCAGCAGCTTAGCGCTGGGAACGGTCCGGGAGACCCAGTACTTC.

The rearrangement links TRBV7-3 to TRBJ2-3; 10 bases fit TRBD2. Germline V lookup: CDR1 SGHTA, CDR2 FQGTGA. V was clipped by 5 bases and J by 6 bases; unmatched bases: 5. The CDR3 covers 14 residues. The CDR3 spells CASSTGLARDTQYF. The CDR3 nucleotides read TGTGCCAGCAGCACGGGACTAGCGAGGGATACGCAGTATTTT.

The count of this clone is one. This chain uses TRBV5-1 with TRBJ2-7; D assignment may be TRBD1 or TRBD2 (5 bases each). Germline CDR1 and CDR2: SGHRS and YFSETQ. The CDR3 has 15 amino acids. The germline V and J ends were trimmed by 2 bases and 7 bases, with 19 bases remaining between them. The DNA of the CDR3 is TGCGCCAGCAGCTTAGCCGCAGGGAATTCGGGGGAGCAGTACTTC. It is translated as CASSLAAGNSGEQYF.

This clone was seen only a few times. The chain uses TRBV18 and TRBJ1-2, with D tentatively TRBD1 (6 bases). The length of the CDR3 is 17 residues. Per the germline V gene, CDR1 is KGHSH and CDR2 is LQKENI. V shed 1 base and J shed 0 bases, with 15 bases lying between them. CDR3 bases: TGTGCCAGCTCACCACAAAATACAGGGCCAGCTAACTATGGCTACACCTTC. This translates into CASSPQNTGPANYGYTF.

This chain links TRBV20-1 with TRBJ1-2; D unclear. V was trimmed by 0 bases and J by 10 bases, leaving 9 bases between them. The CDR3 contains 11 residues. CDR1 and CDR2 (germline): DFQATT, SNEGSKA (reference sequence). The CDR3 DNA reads TGCAGTGCTAGAGATGTTCATTTCTACACCTTC. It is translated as CSARDVHFYTF.

CDR3 residues: CASSEARRMGRNGYTF. CDR3 DNA: TGTGCCAGCAGTGAAGCGAGGCGGATGGGACGCAATGGCTACACCTTC. The V gene is TRBV6-1, the J gene TRBJ1-2, with D perhaps TRBD1 (5 bases). Germline V CDR1 and CDR2: MNHNS, SASEGT. The CDR3 consists of 16 residues. V lost 0 bases to trimming and J lost 6 bases, with 17 bases between them.

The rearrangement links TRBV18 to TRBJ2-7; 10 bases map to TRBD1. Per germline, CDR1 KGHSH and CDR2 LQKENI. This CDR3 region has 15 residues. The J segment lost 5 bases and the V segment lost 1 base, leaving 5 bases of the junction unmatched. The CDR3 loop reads CASSPLDRGLDEQYF. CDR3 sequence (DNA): TGTGCCAGCTCACCACTCGACAGGGGGCTCGACGAGCAGTACTTC.

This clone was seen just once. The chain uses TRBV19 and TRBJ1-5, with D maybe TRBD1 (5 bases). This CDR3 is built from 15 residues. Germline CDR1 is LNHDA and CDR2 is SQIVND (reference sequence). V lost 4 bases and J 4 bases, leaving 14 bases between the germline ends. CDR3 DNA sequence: TGTGCCAGTAGTACCTCCGGACAAAAGAATCAGCCCCAGCATTTT. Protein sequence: CASSTSGQKNQPQHF.

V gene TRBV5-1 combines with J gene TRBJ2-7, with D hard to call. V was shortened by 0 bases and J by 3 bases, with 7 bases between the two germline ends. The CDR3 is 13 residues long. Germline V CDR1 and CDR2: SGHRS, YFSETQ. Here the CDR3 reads CASSLDNSYEQYF. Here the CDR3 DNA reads TGCGCCAGCAGCTTGGACAACAGCTACGAGCAGTACTTC. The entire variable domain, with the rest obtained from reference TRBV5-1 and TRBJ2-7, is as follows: KAGVTQTPRYLIKTRGQQVTLSCSPISGHRSVSWYQQTPGQGLQFLFEYFSETQRNKGNFPGRFSGRQFSNSRSEMNVSTLELGDSALYLCASSLDNSYEQYFGPGTRLTVT.

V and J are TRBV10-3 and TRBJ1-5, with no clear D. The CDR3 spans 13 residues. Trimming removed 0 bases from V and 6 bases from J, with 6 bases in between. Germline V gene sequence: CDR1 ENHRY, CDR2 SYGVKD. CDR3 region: CAISESNGQPQHF. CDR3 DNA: TGTGCCATCAGTGAGTCGAACGGTCAGCCCCAGCATTTT.

The CDR3, as DNA: TGTGCCAGCAGTTACGACAACAACTATGGCTACACCTTC. Its protein is CASSYDNNYGYTF. The chain couples TRBV6-5 to TRBJ1-2; D is unclear. Germline V gives CDR1 MNHEY, CDR2 SVGAGI. This CDR3 region has 13 residues. Deletions cut 2 bases from V and 2 bases from J, with 6 bases between.

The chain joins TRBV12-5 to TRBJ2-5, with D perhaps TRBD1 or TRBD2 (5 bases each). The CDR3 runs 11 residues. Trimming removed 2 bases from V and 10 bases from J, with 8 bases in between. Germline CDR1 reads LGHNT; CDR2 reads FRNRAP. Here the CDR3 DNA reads TGTGCTAGTGGTTTGCGAGGGGACCAGTACTTC. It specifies CASGLRGDQYF.

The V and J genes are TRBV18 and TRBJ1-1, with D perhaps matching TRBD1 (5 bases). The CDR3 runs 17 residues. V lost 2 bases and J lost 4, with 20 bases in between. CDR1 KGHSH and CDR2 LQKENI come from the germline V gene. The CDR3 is CASSPSGGGGMGTEAFF. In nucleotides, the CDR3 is TGTGCCAGCTCACCATCCGGGGGTGGGGGAATGGGCACTGAAGCTTTCTTT.

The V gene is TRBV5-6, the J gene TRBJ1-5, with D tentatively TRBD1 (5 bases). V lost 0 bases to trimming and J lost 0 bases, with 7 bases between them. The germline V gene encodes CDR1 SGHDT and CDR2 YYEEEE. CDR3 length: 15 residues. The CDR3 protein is CASSLVGGSNQPQHF. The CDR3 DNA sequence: TGTGCCAGCAGCTTGGTTGGGGGTAGCAATCAGCCCCAGCATTTT.

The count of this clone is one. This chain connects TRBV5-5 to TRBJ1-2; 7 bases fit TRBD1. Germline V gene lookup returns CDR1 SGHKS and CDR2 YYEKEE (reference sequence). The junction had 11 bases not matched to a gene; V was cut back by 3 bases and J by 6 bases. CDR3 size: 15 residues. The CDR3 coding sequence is TGTGCCAGCAGCTCCCCCAAGACAGGGAGAGATGGCTACACCTTC. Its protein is CASSSPKTGRDGYTF.